These T cell receptor beta chains were read from a single sample in a study of cytomegalovirus exposure and HLA in healthy donors. Clones were read by immunoSEQ multiplex PCR, and TCRdb kept only the in-frame ones, dropping some. In the table there are 95,000 to 150,000 clones, approximately 8.6% of which are singletons. Sequenced sample: PBMCs. Every receptor here comes from a middle-aged woman in good health and CMV-seropositive. Each CDR3 is given with its conserved first and last residue. Each record gives: J gene, V gene, D gene, clone size, CDR3 DNA, CDR3 protein. D genes are given only for firm matches. Size is omitted from some rows. Given values are once, few, many or a class for expanded clones.

TRBJ2-1 | TRBV14 | . | . | TGTGCCAGCAGCCAAGGGAGGGTGAATGAGCAGTTCTTC | CASSQGRVNEQFF
TRBJ2-5 | TRBV5-1 | TRBD1 | . | TGCGCCAGCAGCCGGGACAGGGTTCAAGAGACCCAGTACTTC | CASSRDRVQETQYF
TRBJ1-5 | TRBV15 | TRBD1 | . | TGTGCCACCAGGTCAACAGGGGGCGCCGGCAATCAGCCCCAGCATTTT | CATRSTGGAGNQPQHF
TRBJ1-1 | TRBV5-4 | . | few | TGTGCCAGCAGCTTGAGCTGGAACACTGAAGCTTTCTTT | CASSLSWNTEAFF
TRBJ2-2 | TRBV30 | TRBD1 | . | TGTGCCTGGAGGCTATTGTCTCTGGACAGGGAGAGCGGGGAGCTGTTTTTT | CAWRLLSLDRESGELFF
TRBJ1-1 | TRBV5-1 | TRBD1 | few | TGCGCCAGCAGCGGGGACAGGGTGGCCACTGAAGCTTTCTTT | CASSGDRVATEAFF
TRBJ1-1 | TRBV5-6 | . | few | TGTGCCAGCAGCTTGACAGAGAACACTGAAGCTTTCTTT | CASSLTENTEAFF
TRBJ1-2 | TRBV14 | . | . | TGTGCCAGCAGCCAAGGTGGACAACATGGCTACACCTTC | CASSQGGQHGYTF
TRBJ2-1 | TRBV28 | TRBD1 | . | TGTGCCAGCAGTTTATCATACAGGGGGAATGAGCAGTTCTTC | CASSLSYRGNEQFF
TRBJ1-5 | TRBV27 | . | few | TGTGCCAGCAGTCCCATCAATCAGCCCCAGCATTTT | CASSPINQPQHF
TRBJ1-1 | TRBV30 | . | few | TGTGCCTGGAGTCCACCGGGGATCGCCACTGAAGCTTTCTTT | CAWSPPGIATEAFF
TRBJ1-2 | TRBV7-3 | TRBD1 | few | TGTGCCAGCAGCCCTCGACAGGGTAGTATTGGCTACACCTTC | CASSPRQGSIGYTF
TRBJ2-2 | TRBV7-3 | . | . | TGTGCCAGCAGCCCCATGGGACTGATGAACACCGGGGAGCTGTTTTTT | CASSPMGLMNTGELFF
TRBJ2-1 | TRBV5-4 | . | . | TGTGCCAGCAGCTTAGCAGGGTTCGGTGAGCAGTTCTTC | CASSLAGFGEQFF
TRBJ2-2 | TRBV25-1 | . | few | TGTGCCAGCAGTCGGGAGTTCACCGGGGAGCTGTTTTTT | CASSREFTGELFF
TRBJ1-3 | TRBV6-5 | TRBD1 | few | TGTGCCAGCAGAGGCAGGGGGCTAGGAAACACCATATATTTT | CASRGRGLGNTIYF
TRBJ2-7 | TRBV5-1 | TRBD2 | few | TGCGCCAGCAGCTTGAGCCGTCGTAGCGGGGGGGGCAAGAGCTCCTACGAGCAGTACTTC | CASSLSRRSGGGKSSYEQYF
TRBJ1-5 | TRBV7-6 | . | few | TGTGCCAGCAGCCCAGAGGCGGATTCGGGACAGCCCCAGCATTTT | CASSPEADSGQPQHF
TRBJ2-7 | TRBV5-6 | TRBD2 | few | TGTGCCAGCACCCCTAAGGGGCGGGGGGACTCCTACGAGCAGTACTTC | CASTPKGRGDSYEQYF
TRBJ1-3 | TRBV6-6 | . | few | TGTGCCAGCAGTCCGGACATCGGAAACTCTGGAAACACCATATATTTT | CASSPDIGNSGNTIYF
TRBJ2-7 | TRBV9 | . | . | TGTGCCAGCAGCGTAGACCCCGGGACTTCCTACGAGCAGTACTTC | CASSVDPGTSYEQYF
TRBJ1-4 | TRBV11-2 | TRBD1 | . | TGTGCCAGCAGCTCCTGGACAGGGAAGAATGAAAAACTGTTTTTT | CASSSWTGKNEKLFF
TRBJ2-2 | TRBV2 | . | few | TGTGCCAGCAGTAGGACAGATCTAGGGGAGCTGTTTTTT | CASSRTDLGELFF
TRBJ1-1 | TRBV18 | . | . | TGTGCCAGCTCACCGGGCAGGGTGAACACTGAAGCTTTCTTT | CASSPGRVNTEAFF
TRBJ2-5 | TRBV28 | . | few | TGTGCCAGCAGTTTAGGTACAGGGTACGAGACCCAGTACTTC | CASSLGTGYETQYF
TRBJ1-2 | TRBV7-9 | TRBD1 | few | TGTGCCAGCAGCTTAGGGTTCGGACAGGATAGAGATGGCTACACCTTC | CASSLGFGQDRDGYTF
TRBJ1-1 | TRBV18 | . | . | TGTGCCAGCTCACCGGGCCTGAACACTGAAGCTTTCTTT | CASSPGLNTEAFF
TRBJ2-7 | TRBV5-1 | . | . | TGCGCCAGCAGCTCTGCAGGGGCGGCGGGCTACGAGCAGTACTTC | CASSSAGAAGYEQYF
TRBJ2-7 | TRBV29-1 | . | . | TGCAGCGGCGCGTTGAACCACGAGCAGTACTTC | CSGALNHEQYF
TRBJ1-2 | TRBV4-2 | TRBD1 | . | TGTGCCAGCAGCCAAGGGCAGGGGACAGGGCTGACCTATGGCTACACCTTC | CASSQGQGTGLTYGYTF
TRBJ1-1 | TRBV6-5 | TRBD1 | few | TGTGCCAGCAGTTACAACAGGGGGAACACTGAAGCTTTCTTT | CASSYNRGNTEAFF
TRBJ1-1 | TRBV29-1 | . | few | TGCAGCGTTGGGGCCAGGTTAAGAGACACTGAAGCTTTCTTT | CSVGARLRDTEAFF
TRBJ1-6 | TRBV6-5 | . | few | TGTGCCAGCAGCATCAACAGTTATAATTCACCCCTCCACTTT | CASSINSYNSPLHF
TRBJ1-2 | TRBV9 | TRBD1 | . | TGTGCCAGCAGCGTAGTACCCTCGGACAGGCCGCTACTTGGCTACACCTTC | CASSVVPSDRPLLGYTF
TRBJ2-2 | TRBV19 | TRBD2 | . | TGTGCCAGTAGTATCGGACTAGCGGGGGCGCGAGACACCGGGGAGCTGTTTTTT | CASSIGLAGARDTGELFF
TRBJ2-1 | TRBV2 | . | . | TGTGCCAGCAGTGAAAAGTCAGGCCCTAATGAGCAGTTCTTC | CASSEKSGPNEQFF
TRBJ2-1 | TRBV11-2 | . | once | TGTGCCAGCAGCTTATTTCCCTTAAAATTCGATGAGCAGTTCTTC | CASSLFPLKFDEQFF
TRBJ2-1 | TRBV30 | . | few | TGTGCCTGGAGGGGAAGAGAAGGGCTAGCCTCCTACAATGAGCAGTTCTTC | CAWRGREGLASYNEQFF
TRBJ2-1 | TRBV27 | TRBD2 | few | TGTGCCAGCAGTTTAGGTTTAGCGGGGGGACCAGCTGGGTCCTACAATGAGCAGTTCTTC | CASSLGLAGGPAGSYNEQFF
TRBJ1-1 | TRBV7-8 | TRBD1 | . | TGTGCCAGCAGTCTGGACAGGGGCGCTGAAGCTTTCTTT | CASSLDRGAEAFF
TRBJ2-3 | TRBV5-1 | . | few | TGCGCCAGCAGCTTGGGGATATTACAGGGGGGGGAAGATACGCAGTATTTT | CASSLGILQGGEDTQYF
TRBJ2-2 | TRBV6-4 | . | few | TGTGCCAGCAGTGACTCACAGGACACCGGGGAGCTGTTTTTT | CASSDSQDTGELFF
TRBJ1-1 | TRBV5-1 | . | . | TGCGCCAGCAGCTTGGTGGGCGACACTGAAGCTTTCTTT | CASSLVGDTEAFF
TRBJ1-1 | TRBV6-6 | TRBD1 | . | TGTGCCAGCAGGCCTGGACAGGGAGTGAACACTGAAGCTTTCTTT | CASRPGQGVNTEAFF